This TCR beta chain was recorded in a study of PD-L1 blockade in urothelial cancer. On the study more broadly: It was in 2014 that patients started atezolizumab at 1,200 mg intravenously every 3 weeks. Blood analyses occurred 3 weeks (second dose) and 6 weeks post treatment start.

The study enrolled patients with locally advanced or metastatic urothelial carcinoma. Profiling relied on immunoSEQ multiplex PCR, and the TCRdb table lists in-frame clones only, not all of them. Of about 37,000 clones in the sample, roughly four fifths were seen once. Per the germline V gene, CDR1 is SNHLY and CDR2 is FYNNEI. Losses at the gene ends were 5 bases for V and 8 bases for J; bases not matched to a gene: 3. The CDR3 sequence is 12 residues long. This clonotype was sampled from a man in his fifties or sixties with urothelial cancer. The V call is TRBV2, the J call TRBJ1-2; 9 bases match TRBD1. The input for sequencing was PBMCs, taken around atezolizumab (anti-PD-L1) treatment. The CDR3 sequence is CASSRTGEGYTF. As DNA, the CDR3 is TGTGCCAGCAGTCGGACAGGGGAAGGCTACACCTTC. The whole variable domain, filled in from reference TRBV2 and TRBJ1-2, reads EPEVTQTPSHQVTQMGQEVILRCVPISNHLYFYWYRQILGQKVEFLVSFYNNEISEKSEIFDDQFSVERPDGSNFTLKIRSTKLEDSAMYFCASSRTGEGYTFGSGTRLTVV.